Presented here are 2 T cell receptor beta chains from one specimen sequenced in a study of blood T cells in healthy people across ages. The use of a sample-barcoded 5' primer and a J-beta primer mix characterized a second PCR of 7 to 11 cycles. TCRdb called the 5' RACE reads again in MiXCR, with one record for every CDR3 protein. The sample has about 800,000 distinct CDR3 sequences; around 25% are singletons. These data were likewise used in another study, on T cells of mothers and their children.

Sequencing was done on a sample of blood. The receptors originated from a boy between 10 and 17 years old in good health.

This clonotype showed up just a few times. The chain joins TRBV28 to TRBJ2-3, with D perhaps TRBD1 (6 bases). The CDR3 contains 17 residues. Germline-derived CDR1 and CDR2 are MDHEN and SYDVKM. V gave up 4 bases and J gave up 5 bases, with 22 bases separating them. CDR3 nucleotides: TGTGCCAGCAGTTCCCGTCGAACCACAGGGACCGGAGATACGCAGTATTTT. Translating it yields CASSSRRTTGTGDTQYF.

Turning to this clonotype: A read error may produce the germline difference seen at one junction end. The chain carries TRBV20-1 and TRBJ2-5; D is uncertain. CDR3 length: 11 residues. Germline V gene sequence: CDR1 DFQATT, CDR2 SNEGSKA (reference sequence). The CDR3 loop reads CSARTIVTNFF. CDR3 bases: TGCAGTGCTAGAACGATAGTAACCAATTTCTTC.